These T cell receptor beta chains were read from a single sample in a study of cytomegalovirus exposure and HLA in healthy donors. The protocol was immunoSEQ multiplex PCR, while the TCRdb copy is restricted to in-frame clones and leaves out a portion. Of about 94,000 clones in the sample, approximately 7.7% are singletons; the top ten hold under 3%. The sample comprised PBMCs. The receptors derive from a man aged 45 to 65 in good health and CMV-seronegative. Each CDR3 is given with its conserved first and last residue. The order of the fields is D gene, clone size, J gene, V gene, CDR3 DNA, CDR3 protein. A D gene is named only where the DNA matches it firmly. Clone sizes are given selectively: once, few, many, or a class where the clone is expanded.

TRBD1	few	TRBJ1-2	TRBV5-1	TGCGCCAGCAGCTTCTTACAGGGGAACTATGGCTACACCTTC	CASSFLQGNYGYTF
-	-	TRBJ2-7	TRBV14	TGTGCCAGCAGCCAAGATTATAGCGGAGGGCAGTACTTC	CASSQDYSGGQYF
TRBD2	few	TRBJ2-5	TRBV4-2	TGTGCCAGCAGCCAAGACCTGAGGACTAGCGGCCAAGAGACCCAGTACTTC	CASSQDLRTSGQETQYF
TRBD1	-	TRBJ2-3	TRBV7-6	TGTGCCAGCAGCTTAGCGCAGGGGGCTTGGACAGATACGCAGTATTTT	CASSLAQGAWTDTQYF
TRBD1	few	TRBJ1-1	TRBV30	TGTGCCTGGAGGGCCCTGGGACAGGGGGGAACTGAAGCTTTCTTT	CAWRALGQGGTEAFF
TRBD2	-	TRBJ2-1	TRBV6-1	TGTGCCAGCAGGACTAGCGGGGTCTCCTACAATGAGCAGTTCTTC	CASRTSGVSYNEQFF
TRBD2	few	TRBJ2-1	TRBV28	TGTGCCAGCCCCCCTAGCGGGAGACCCAATGAGCAGTTCTTC	CASPPSGRPNEQFF
-	-	TRBJ1-2	TRBV6-5	TGTGCCAGCAGTTACTCGACTGCAGGGGCCTATGGCTACACCTTC	CASSYSTAGAYGYTF
TRBD2	-	TRBJ2-1	TRBV5-1	TGCGCCAGCAGCTTGGAGGGCGGGAGCTCCTACAATGAGCAGTTCTTC	CASSLEGGSSYNEQFF
-	-	TRBJ2-3	TRBV2	TGTGCCAGCACCATGGGGGGGCCGGGCACAGATACGCAGTATTTT	CASTMGGPGTDTQYF
-	few	TRBJ2-2	TRBV10-3	TGTGCCATCAGTGGTCAGGGAAGGTTTCCCGGGGAGCTGTTTTTT	CAISGQGRFPGELFF
TRBD2	few	TRBJ2-1	TRBV18	TGTGCCAGCTCACTCATCAGTGGAGCGGGGTACTACAATGAGCAGTTCTTC	CASSLISGAGYYNEQFF
TRBD1	-	TRBJ1-1	TRBV7-8	TGTGCCAGCAGCGTGGGGACAGTAAACACTGAAGCTTTCTTT	CASSVGTVNTEAFF
-	few	TRBJ1-2	TRBV10-2	TGCGCCAGCAGTGCGGGTGACTATGGCTACACCTTC	CASSAGDYGYTF
-	few	TRBJ1-6	TRBV5-1	TGCGCCAGCAGCTTAGGAGGGATCACTAATTCACCCCTCCACTTT	CASSLGGITNSPLHF
TRBD2	few	TRBJ2-7	TRBV7-2	TGTGCCAGCAGCTTACGGGGCAATAGCGGGAGGGCCCAAGAGCAGTACTTC	CASSLRGNSGRAQEQYF
-	few	TRBJ1-1	TRBV7-3	TGTGCCAGCAGCTTAGCAGGGAAGGGCACTGAAGCTTTCTTT	CASSLAGKGTEAFF
TRBD1	-	TRBJ1-5	TRBV18	TGTGCCAGCTCACCGCCGGGACAGTATAGCAATCAGCCCCAGCATTTT	CASSPPGQYSNQPQHF
-	few	TRBJ2-7	TRBV6-5	TGTGCCAGCAGTATCTCTAACCTCTACGAGCAGTACTTC	CASSISNLYEQYF
-	few	TRBJ2-2	TRBV5-1	TGCGCCAGCAGCAAACGGGATACCGGGGAGCTGTTTTTT	CASSKRDTGELFF
TRBD1	-	TRBJ1-5	TRBV2	TGTGCCAGCAGAGTCCGGACAGGTAATCAGCCCCAGCATTTT	CASRVRTGNQPQHF
-	-	TRBJ2-2	TRBV6-6	TGTGCCAGCAGTTACGTTGGCACGAGGAGGGAACTGTTTTTT	CASSYVGTRRELFF
TRBD2	few	TRBJ2-2	TRBV5-1	TGCGCCAGTTCACCGGGACTAGTGGCCGGGGAGCTGTTTTTT	CASSPGLVAGELFF
-	-	TRBJ2-1	TRBV28	TGTGCCAGCAGTTCCGTACAGGACAATGAGCAGTTCTTC	CASSSVQDNEQFF
TRBD1	-	TRBJ1-2	TRBV6-5	TGTGCCAGCAACGACGGACAGGGGGCCAACTATGGCTACACCTTC	CASNDGQGANYGYTF
TRBD2	-	TRBJ2-7	TRBV28	TGTGCCAGCTCTCCAACCCTGGCGGGAGGGATAGAGCAGTACTTC	CASSPTLAGGIEQYF
-	-	TRBJ1-5	TRBV5-1	TGCGCCAGCAGCTTGGCCGGGGATTTGAATCAGCCCCAGCATTTT	CASSLAGDLNQPQHF
-	-	TRBJ2-7	TRBV6-1	TGTGCCAGCAGTGAAGCGCTTCGCTACGAGCAGTACTTC	CASSEALRYEQYF
TRBD2	-	TRBJ2-1	TRBV7-8	TGTGCCAGCAGCTTAATAGCGGGGCTCTACAATGAGCAGTTCTTC	CASSLIAGLYNEQFF
-	few	TRBJ1-4	TRBV9	TGTGCCAGCAGCGCCCCCTCAGGGGCGTGGTATGAAAAACTGTTTTTT	CASSAPSGAWYEKLFF
TRBD2	few	TRBJ2-3	TRBV5-1	TGCGCCAGCAGTCCCTACGCGGGGGGAACAGATACGCAGTATTTT	CASSPYAGGTDTQYF
-	few	TRBJ1-5	TRBV28	TGTGCCAGCAGTTTGCGAAGTTCGGGCAATCAGCCCCAGCATTTT	CASSLRSSGNQPQHF
-	-	TRBJ1-1	TRBV20-1	TGCAGTGTCGCTGACAGGGAAGCTTTCTTT	CSVADREAFF
TRBD2	few	TRBJ2-7	TRBV28	TGTGCCAGCAGCCAGAGCGGCTGGACTAGCGGGAGCTACGAGCAGTACTTC	CASSQSGWTSGSYEQYF
-	few	TRBJ2-3	TRBV19	TGTGCCAGTAGTTATACTATCACAGATACGCAGTATTTT	CASSYTITDTQYF
TRBD1	few	TRBJ1-2	TRBV6-5	TGTGCCAGCAGTCCCGGGACAGGGTACGGCTACACCTTC	CASSPGTGYGYTF